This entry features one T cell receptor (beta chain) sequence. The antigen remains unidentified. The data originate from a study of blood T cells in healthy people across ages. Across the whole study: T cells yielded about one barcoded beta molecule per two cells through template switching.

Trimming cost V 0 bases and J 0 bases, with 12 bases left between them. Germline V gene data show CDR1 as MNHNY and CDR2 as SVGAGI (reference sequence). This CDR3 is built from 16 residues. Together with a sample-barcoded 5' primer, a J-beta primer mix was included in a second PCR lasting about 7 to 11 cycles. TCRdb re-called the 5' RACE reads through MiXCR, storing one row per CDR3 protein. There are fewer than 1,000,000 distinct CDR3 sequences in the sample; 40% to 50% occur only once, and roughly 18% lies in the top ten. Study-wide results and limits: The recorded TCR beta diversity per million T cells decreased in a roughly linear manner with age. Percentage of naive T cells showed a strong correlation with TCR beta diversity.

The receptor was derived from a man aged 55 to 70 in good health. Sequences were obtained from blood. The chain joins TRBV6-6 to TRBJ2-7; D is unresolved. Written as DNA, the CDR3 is TGTGCCAGCAGTTACTCGGACGGCGGTAGCTCCTACGAGCAGTACTTC. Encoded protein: CASSYSDGGSSYEQYF.